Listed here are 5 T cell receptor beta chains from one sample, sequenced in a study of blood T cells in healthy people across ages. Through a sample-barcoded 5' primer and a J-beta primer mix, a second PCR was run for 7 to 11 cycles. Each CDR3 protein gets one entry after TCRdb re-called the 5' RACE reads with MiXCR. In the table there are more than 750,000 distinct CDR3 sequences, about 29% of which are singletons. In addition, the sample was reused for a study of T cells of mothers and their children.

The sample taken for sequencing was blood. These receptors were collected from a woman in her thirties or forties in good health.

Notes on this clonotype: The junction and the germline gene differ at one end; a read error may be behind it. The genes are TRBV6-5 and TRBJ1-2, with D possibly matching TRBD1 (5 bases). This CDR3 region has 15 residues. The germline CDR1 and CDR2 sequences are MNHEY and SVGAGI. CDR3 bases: TGTGCCAGCAGTTACTCGGGCCGCCGGGGCTATGGCTGCACCTTC. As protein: CASSYSGRRGYGCTF.

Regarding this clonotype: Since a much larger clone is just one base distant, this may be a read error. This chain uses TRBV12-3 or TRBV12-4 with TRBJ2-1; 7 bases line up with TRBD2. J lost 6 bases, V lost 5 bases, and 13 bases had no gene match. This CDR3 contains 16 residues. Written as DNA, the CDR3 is TGTGCCAGCAGTCTAAGGGGAGGGAACGCAGGCAATGAGCAGTTCTTC. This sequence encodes CASSLRGGNAGNEQFF.

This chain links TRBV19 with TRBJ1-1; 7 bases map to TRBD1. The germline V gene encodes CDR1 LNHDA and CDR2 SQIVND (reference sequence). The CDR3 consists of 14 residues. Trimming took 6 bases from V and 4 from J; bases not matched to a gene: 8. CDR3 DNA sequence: TGTGCCAGTAGCCCACTGACAGGGACCACTGAAGCTTTCTTT. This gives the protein CASSPLTGTTEAFF.

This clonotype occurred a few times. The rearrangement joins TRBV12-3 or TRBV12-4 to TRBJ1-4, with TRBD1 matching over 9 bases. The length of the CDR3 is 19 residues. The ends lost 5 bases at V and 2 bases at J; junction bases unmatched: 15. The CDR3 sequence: CASSRWKTGGLLTNEKLFF. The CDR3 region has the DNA TGTGCCAGCAGTCGCTGGAAAACAGGGGGCCTTCTGACTAATGAAAAACTGTTTTTT.

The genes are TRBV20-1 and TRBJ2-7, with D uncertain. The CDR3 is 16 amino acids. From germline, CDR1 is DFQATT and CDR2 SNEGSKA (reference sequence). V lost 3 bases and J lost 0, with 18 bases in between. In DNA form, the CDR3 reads TGCAGTGCTAGGCAGTCCGGGCGCAGGAGCTCCTACGAGCAGTACTTC. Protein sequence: CSARQSGRRSSYEQYF.